This T cell receptor beta chain was sequenced during a study of lymphopenia after photon versus proton radiotherapy. Study-level points and caveats: Proton therapy kept repertoires fairly stable, unlike photons, which gained effector/memory cells. After lymphocyte nadir, photon-treated repertoires showed oligoclonal expansion, especially CD8+ Temra.

The J segment lost 6 bases and the V segment lost 6 bases, leaving 11 bases of the junction unmatched. This CDR3 spans 15 amino acids. Germline V gene lookup returns CDR1 LNHDA and CDR2 SQIVND (reference sequence). This table comes from immunoSEQ multiplex PCR, and its TCRdb copy is limited to in-frame clones, with some not included. The data show approximately 170,000 clones, approximately 90% seen once. As regards this clone: The antigen is undetermined.

The chain joins TRBV19 to TRBJ1-5, with 7 bases lining up with TRBD1. This clonotype originated in a man aged 50-59 years with gastric cancer. Specimen: peripheral blood, collected from a patient treated with photon-based radiotherapy. The CDR3 region is CASSAGTATFQPQHF. The CDR3 nucleotides read TGTGCCAGTAGCGCCGGGACAGCGACTTTTCAGCCCCAGCATTTT.